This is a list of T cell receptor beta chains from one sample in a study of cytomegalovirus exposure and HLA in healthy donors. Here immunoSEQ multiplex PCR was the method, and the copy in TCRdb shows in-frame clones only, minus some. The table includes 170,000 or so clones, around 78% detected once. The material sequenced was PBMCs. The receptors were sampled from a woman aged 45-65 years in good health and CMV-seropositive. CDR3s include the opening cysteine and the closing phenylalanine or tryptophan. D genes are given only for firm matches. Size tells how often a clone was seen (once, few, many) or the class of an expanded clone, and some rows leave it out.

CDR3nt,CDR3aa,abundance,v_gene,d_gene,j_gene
TGTGCCAGCAGCTTAAGGGGACAGGGGCTCTGGAGGGGCTACACCTTC,CASSLRGQGLWRGYTF,-,TRBV13,TRBD1,TRBJ1-2
TGCGCCAGCAGCCGCCCCGGGGGGCAGAAGACCCAGTACTTC,CASSRPGGQKTQYF,-,TRBV5-1,-,TRBJ2-5
TGTGCCAGCAGCGGGGACAGGGCTAATGAAAAACTGTTTTTT,CASSGDRANEKLFF,-,TRBV2,TRBD1,TRBJ1-4
TGTGCCAGCAGTTTACCCGGGAGAATGTGGGAGCAGTACTTC,CASSLPGRMWEQYF,-,TRBV27,-,TRBJ2-7
TGTGCCAGCAGCTTAGGAGCGGGTTCCTACAATGAGCAGTTCTTC,CASSLGAGSYNEQFF,-,TRBV11-2,-,TRBJ2-1
TGTGCCAGCAGTGATGACAGGGGGCGAATCACAGATACGCAGTATTTT,CASSDDRGRITDTQYF,-,TRBV2,TRBD1,TRBJ2-3
TGTGCCAGTAGTATGGCTAGCTCTGGAAACACCATATATTTT,CASSMASSGNTIYF,-,TRBV19,-,TRBJ1-3
TGTGCCAGCAGCCTTCGGGGGGGGATAACAGATACGCAGTATTTT,CASSLRGGITDTQYF,few,TRBV28,TRBD2,TRBJ2-3
TGTGCCAGCAAACGGTGGGGGGAAATTCCCGGGGAGCTGTTTTTT,CASKRWGEIPGELFF,few,TRBV6-1,-,TRBJ2-2
TGTGCCAGCTCAGGACAGGGGGCAATGGGCACTGAAGCTTTCTTT,CASSGQGAMGTEAFF,-,TRBV6-1,TRBD1,TRBJ1-1
TGTGCCAGCAGCTTGGCCACGGCAGGGTTGGAGACCCAGTACTTC,CASSLATAGLETQYF,-,TRBV5-6,-,TRBJ2-5
TGTGCCAGTAGTACCGGGCCCGGGGGAAATCAGCCCCAGCATTTT,CASSTGPGGNQPQHF,-,TRBV19,-,TRBJ1-5
TGTGCCTGGACGGGAATTAGCGGGGGCACCGGGGAGCTGTTTTTT,CAWTGISGGTGELFF,-,TRBV30,TRBD2,TRBJ2-2
TGCGCCAGCCAAAGAGACTCTGGGGCCAACGTCCTGACTTTC,CASQRDSGANVLTF,-,TRBV4-1,-,TRBJ2-6
TGTGCCAGCAGTCCCGGGACTAGGAGGGAGCAGTACTTC,CASSPGTRREQYF,-,TRBV27,TRBD2,TRBJ2-7
TGTGCCAGCAGCTTACGACGGCAGGGTTATGGTTCACCCCTCCACTTT,CASSLRRQGYGSPLHF,-,TRBV7-3,-,TRBJ1-6
TGTGCCAGCAGGGCTAGACAGGGGTGGACTGAAGCTTTCTTT,CASRARQGWTEAFF,-,TRBV2,TRBD1,TRBJ1-1
TGTGCCAGCACCTCTGGGACAACGAACACTGAAGCTTTCTTT,CASTSGTTNTEAFF,-,TRBV13,-,TRBJ1-1
TGTGCCAGCAGTGAGCTCGGTTATAGCAATCAGCCCCAGCATTTT,CASSELGYSNQPQHF,-,TRBV2,-,TRBJ1-5
TGTGCCAGCAGCCGAACCCGACAGGGGAAGAAGGAGACCCAGTACTTC,CASSRTRQGKKETQYF,once,TRBV2,TRBD1,TRBJ2-5
TGTGCCAGTAGTATAGACGGTCCCAGGGTCTTC,CASSIDGPRVF,-,TRBV19,-,TRBJ2-1
TGTGCCAGCAGTGTCGACAGGGAGCTTAATTCACCCCTCCACTTT,CASSVDRELNSPLHF,-,TRBV2,TRBD1,TRBJ1-6
TGTGCCAGCAGTGAAGCGGAACGATACGAGCAGTACTTC,CASSEAERYEQYF,-,TRBV6-5,-,TRBJ2-7
TGTGCCAGCAGCTTAGGGGCCCCGGAGGAGACCCAGTACTTC,CASSLGAPEETQYF,-,TRBV13,-,TRBJ2-5
TGCGCCAGCAGCCAAGATCGAGGGACTAGTACTGGGGCCAACGTCCTGACTTTC,CASSQDRGTSTGANVLTF,few,TRBV4-1,TRBD2,TRBJ2-6
TGTGCCAGCAGCCCGGGACAGGGGTCCTACGAGCAGTACTTC,CASSPGQGSYEQYF,-,TRBV6-6,TRBD1,TRBJ2-7
TGTGCCAGCAGTGCCAGCGGGGGGCCAACTGAAGCTTTCTTT,CASSASGGPTEAFF,-,TRBV2,-,TRBJ1-1
TGTGCCATCAGTGAGTCTTGGTCGCGGGAGGGTGACACTGAAGCTTTCTTT,CAISESWSREGDTEAFF,-,TRBV10-3,-,TRBJ1-1
TGTGCCAGCAGCCCAATGCGGGGGGCGGGAGAGACCCAGTACTTC,CASSPMRGAGETQYF,-,TRBV11-2,TRBD2,TRBJ2-5
TGTGCCAGCAGCGAACCAGGGGGCTCGACCGGGGAGCTGTTTTTT,CASSEPGGSTGELFF,few,TRBV9,TRBD1,TRBJ2-2
TGTGCCAGCATGAAGGGACACCTACTATCCTACGAGCAGTACTTC,CASMKGHLLSYEQYF,-,TRBV6-1,-,TRBJ2-7
TGTGCCAGCAGAAGAGAACGAAACACTGAAGCTTTCTTT,CASRRERNTEAFF,-,TRBV7-6,-,TRBJ1-1
TGTGCCAGCAGCTCAGCGGTCGGCTACAATGAGCAGTTCTTC,CASSSAVGYNEQFF,-,TRBV5-6,-,TRBJ2-1
TGTGCCAGCAGCCCAGGCACAGATACGCAGTATTTT,CASSPGTDTQYF,few,TRBV4-2,-,TRBJ2-3
TGCGCCAGCAGCCAAGGGACTAGCGGGAGCTCCTACGAGCAGTACTTC,CASSQGTSGSSYEQYF,few,TRBV4-1,TRBD2,TRBJ2-7
TGTGCCAGCAGCCCGGGACAGGGTACTGAAGCTTTCTTT,CASSPGQGTEAFF,once,TRBV7-2,TRBD1,TRBJ1-1
TGTGCCAGCAGCTCGAACTTTCTATATCCACCGGGACTAGCGGGGGTCACAGATACGCAGTATTTT,CASSSNFLYPPGLAGVTDTQYF,-,TRBV7-3,TRBD2,TRBJ2-3
TGTGCCTGGAGTAAGGGGGAGGGGGTGTCCCAGTACTTC,CAWSKGEGVSQYF,-,TRBV30,-,TRBJ2-5
TGTGCCATCAGTGATCCCGGGACTGGAAACACCATATATTTT,CAISDPGTGNTIYF,-,TRBV10-3,-,TRBJ1-3
TGTGCCAGCAGGCGCGATACAAGAGGAGAAAAACTGTTTTTT,CASRRDTRGEKLFF,few,TRBV7-9,-,TRBJ1-4
TGTGCCAGTAGTGTCGATGGACAGCGCTCCTACGAGCAGTACTTC,CASSVDGQRSYEQYF,-,TRBV19,-,TRBJ2-7
TGTGCCAGCAGCTTAGAGCCCCCTGAGGGAAACATTCAGTACTTC,CASSLEPPEGNIQYF,few,TRBV7-9,-,TRBJ2-4
TGTTCCAGCAGCTCATCAGGGCAAGAGACCCAGTACTTC,CSSSSSGQETQYF,-,TRBV7-9,-,TRBJ2-5